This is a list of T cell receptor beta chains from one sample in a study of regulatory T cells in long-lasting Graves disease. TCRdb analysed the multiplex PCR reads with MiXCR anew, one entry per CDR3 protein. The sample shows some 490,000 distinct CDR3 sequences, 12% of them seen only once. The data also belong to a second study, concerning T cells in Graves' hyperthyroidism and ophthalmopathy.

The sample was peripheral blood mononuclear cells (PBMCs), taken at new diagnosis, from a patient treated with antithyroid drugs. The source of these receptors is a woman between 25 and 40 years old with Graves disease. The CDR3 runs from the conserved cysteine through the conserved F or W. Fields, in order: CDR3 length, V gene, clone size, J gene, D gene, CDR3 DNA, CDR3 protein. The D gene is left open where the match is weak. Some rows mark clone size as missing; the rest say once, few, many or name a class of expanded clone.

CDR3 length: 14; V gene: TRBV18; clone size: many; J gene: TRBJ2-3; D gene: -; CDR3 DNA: TGTGCCAGCTCACTTGTAGCGGTTGAAGATACGCAGTATTTT; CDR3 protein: CASSLVAVEDTQYF
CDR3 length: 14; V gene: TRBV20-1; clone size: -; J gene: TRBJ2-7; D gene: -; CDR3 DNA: TGCAGTGCTGGGGCTTTGGGGTCGTCCTACGAGCAGTACTTC; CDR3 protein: CSAGALGSSYEQYF
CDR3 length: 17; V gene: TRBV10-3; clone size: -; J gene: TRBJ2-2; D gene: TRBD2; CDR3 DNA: TGTGCCATCAGTGACTCCATAGCGGGAATGAACACCGGGGAGCTGTTTTTT; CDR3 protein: CAISDSIAGMNTGELFF
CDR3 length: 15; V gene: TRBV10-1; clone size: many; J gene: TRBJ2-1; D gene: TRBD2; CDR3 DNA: TGCGCCAGCAGTGAGTCGACTAGCGGGGACAATGAGCAGTTCTTC; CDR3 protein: CASSESTSGDNEQFF
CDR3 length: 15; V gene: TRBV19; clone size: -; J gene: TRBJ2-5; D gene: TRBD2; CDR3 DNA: TGTGCCTCAACTAAGGGAGGGAGTAGGCAAGAGGCCCAGTACTTC; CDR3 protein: CASTKGGSRQEAQYF
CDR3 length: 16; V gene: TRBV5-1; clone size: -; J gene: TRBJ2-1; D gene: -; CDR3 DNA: TGCGCCAGCAGCCCGTTACTCAGGGGCTCCTACAATGAGCAGTTCTTC; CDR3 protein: CASSPLLRGSYNEQFF
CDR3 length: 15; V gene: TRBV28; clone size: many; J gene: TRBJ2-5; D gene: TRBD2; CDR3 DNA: TGTGCCAGCAGTCCTCTAGCGGGAGGGCAAGAGACCCAGTACTTC; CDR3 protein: CASSPLAGGQETQYF
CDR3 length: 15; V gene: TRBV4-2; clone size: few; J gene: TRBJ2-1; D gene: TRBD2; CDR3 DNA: TGTGCCAGCAGCCAACCCCTAGCGGGAGCCAATGAGCAGTTCTTC; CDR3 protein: CASSQPLAGANEQFF
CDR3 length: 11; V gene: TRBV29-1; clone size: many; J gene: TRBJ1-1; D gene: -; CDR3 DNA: TGCAGCGCCCACAGGAACACTGAAGCTTTCTTT; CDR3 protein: CSAHRNTEAFF
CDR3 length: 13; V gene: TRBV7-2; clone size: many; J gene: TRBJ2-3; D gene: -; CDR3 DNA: TGTGCCAGCAGCCCAAACCTAGGAGATACGCAGTATTTT; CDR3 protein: CASSPNLGDTQYF
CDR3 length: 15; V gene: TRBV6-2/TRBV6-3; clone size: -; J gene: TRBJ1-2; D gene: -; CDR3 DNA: TGTGCCAGCAGTGAATTTGGGGAGCCTAACTATGGCTACACCTTC; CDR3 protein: CASSEFGEPNYGYTF
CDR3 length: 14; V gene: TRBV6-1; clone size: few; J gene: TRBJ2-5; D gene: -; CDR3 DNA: TGTGCCAGCAGGACCGGGACACTTAAAGAGACCCAGTACTTC; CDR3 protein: CASRTGTLKETQYF